These 10 T cell receptor beta chains originate from one sample sequenced in a study of cytomegalovirus exposure and HLA in healthy donors. The PCR was carried out with 60 Vbeta primers and 13 Jbeta primers. Profiling relied on immunoSEQ multiplex PCR, and the TCRdb table lists in-frame clones only, not all of them. The table lists tens of thousands of clones, roughly 83% of them singletons. Sequenced input: PBMCs. The receptors derive from a man between 18 and 35 years old in good health and CMV-seronegative.

The rearrangement links TRBV29-1 to TRBJ1-2; 11 bases align to TRBD1. Germline CDR1 and CDR2: SQVTM and ANQGSEA. The CDR3 contains 12 residues. V gave up 4 bases and J gave up 8 bases; unmatched junction bases: 3. CDR3 nucleotide sequence: TGCAGCGTTGGGGACAGGGGGGAAGGCTACACCTTC. Protein sequence: CSVGDRGEGYTF. Full variable domain (missing parts from reference TRBV29-1 and TRBJ1-2): SAVISQKPSRDICQRGTSLTIQCQVDSQVTMMFWYRQQPGQSLTLIATANQGSEATYESGFVIDKFPISRPNLTFSTLTVSNMSPEDSSIYLCSVGDRGEGYTFGSGTRLTVV.

The gene calls are TRBV28 and TRBJ2-7, with a possible D match to TRBD2 (6 bases). The CDR3 runs 13 residues. CDR1 is MDHEN, CDR2 SYDVKM, per germline. Trimming took off 7 bases at V and 5 bases at J, with 15 bases between the two ends. CDR3: CASTGGDRNEQYF. CDR3 nucleotides: TGTGCCAGCACAGGAGGGGATAGGAACGAGCAGTACTTC.

The V and J genes are TRBV7-8 and TRBJ2-7; D may be TRBD1 (5 bases). Germline V CDR1 and CDR2: SGHVS, FQNEAQ. This CDR3 has 12 residues. The ends were cut back, 1 base at V and 10 bases at J, with 11 bases in the middle. This CDR3 is CASSLDQGPQYF. The CDR3 region has the DNA TGTGCCAGCAGCTTAGATCAGGGTCCTCAGTACTTC.

Here the CDR3 reads CASRPGGAWVTDTQYF. CDR3 bases: TGTGCCAGCAGACCAGGAGGGGCTTGGGTGACAGATACGCAGTATTTT. The genes are TRBV13 and TRBJ2-3; D may be TRBD2 (6 bases). V was cut by 6 bases and J by 3 bases, with 19 bases left in between. Looked up from germline, CDR1 is PRHDT and CDR2 is FYEKMQ (reference sequence). This CDR3 is built from 16 residues.

This clone was detected only once. This chain uses TRBV29-1 with TRBJ2-7, with 8 bases that match TRBD2. The germline V gene has CDR1 SQVTM and CDR2 ANQGSEA. This CDR3 comprises 14 residues. Losses at the gene ends were 3 bases for V and 6 bases for J; bases not matched to a gene: 10. In nucleotides, the CDR3 is TGCAGCGTTGATTATGGCGGGAGGACTGGCGAGCAGTACTTC. Its translation: CSVDYGGRTGEQYF.

V gene TRBV6-4 combines with J gene TRBJ2-1; 13 bases match TRBD2. The germline CDR1 and CDR2 sequences are MRHNA and SNTAGT. With V trimmed by 5 bases and J by 9 bases, 7 bases remained unmatched. The CDR3 totals 15 residues. The CDR3 sequence is CASSPTSGRAVEQFF. The CDR3 region has the DNA TGTGCCAGCAGTCCAACTAGCGGGAGGGCCGTTGAGCAGTTCTTC.

The rearrangement links TRBV7-6 to TRBJ1-5, with 7 bases lining up with TRBD1. V was clipped by 3 bases and J by 2 bases; unmatched bases: 10. CDR1 and CDR2 (germline): SGHVS, FNYEAQ. The CDR3 contains 17 residues. The CDR3 DNA sequence: TGTGCCAGCAGCTTGGCGGCAGGGGGTATGGGCAATCAGCCCCAGCATTTT. Amino acids: CASSLAAGGMGNQPQHF.

This chain uses TRBV11-2 with TRBJ2-1; 7 nucleotides align to TRBD2. From germline, CDR1 is SGHAT and CDR2 FQNNGV. The length of the CDR3 is 15 residues. V gave up 0 bases and J gave up 8 bases; unmatched junction bases: 7. The CDR3 DNA reads as TGTGCCAGCAGCTTAGAAATCGGGAGGTTCGATGAGCAGTTCTTC. Its protein is CASSLEIGRFDEQFF. The full variable domain, rest sourced from reference TRBV11-2 and TRBJ2-1, is EAGVAQSPRYKIIEKRQSVAFWCNPISGHATLYWYQQILGQGPKLLIQFQNNGVVDDSQLPKDRFSAERLKGVDSTLKIQPAKLEDSAVYLCASSLEIGRFDEQFFGPGTRLTVL.

This chain links TRBV27 with TRBJ1-1; 8 bases are a match to TRBD1. CDR1 and CDR2 from the germline V gene are MNHEY and SMNVEV (reference sequence). Trimming at V came to 5 bases and at J to 0 bases, leaving 11 bases not matched to a gene. The CDR3 totals 17 residues. The CDR3 sequence: CASSPSRGLGMNTEAFF. The CDR3, as DNA: TGTGCCAGCAGTCCCAGCAGGGGGCTCGGGATGAACACTGAAGCTTTCTTT.

The J gene is TRBJ1-2, the V gene TRBV9; possibly TRBD1 for D (5 bases). Trimming pared 0 bases from V and 3 bases from J, leaving 9 bases between. The CDR3 covers 14 residues. Germline loops: CDR1 SGDLS, CDR2 YYNGEE. The chain's CDR3 is CASSVAREDYGYTF. The DNA for the CDR3 is TGTGCCAGCAGCGTAGCCAGGGAGGACTATGGCTACACCTTC.